This T cell receptor beta chain was found in a study of cytomegalovirus exposure and HLA in healthy donors. 13 Jbeta primers and 60 Vbeta primers were used for the PCR. Sequenced by immunoSEQ multiplex PCR; TCRdb stores in-frame clones only, minus some. This repertoire includes roughly 190,000 clones. This CDR3 is 14 amino acids long. The germline CDR1 and CDR2 sequences are KGHSH and LQKENI. V gave up 3 bases and J gave up 3 bases; unmatched junction bases: 0. This sequence originates from a woman between 18 and 29 years old in good health and CMV-seropositive. Material for sequencing was PBMCs. V and J are TRBV18 and TRBJ2-7, with TRBD2 matching over 12 bases. Here the CDR3 DNA reads TGTGCCAGCTCACCGGGACTAGCGGGCTACGAGCAGTACTTC. Residues: CASSPGLAGYEQYF. The variable domain in full, completed from reference TRBV18 and TRBJ2-7, reads NAGVMQNPRHLVRRRGQEARLRCSPMKGHSHVYWYRQLPEEGLKFMVYLQKENIIDESGMPKERFSAEFPKEGPSILRIQQVVRGDSAAYFCASSPGLAGYEQYFGPGTRLTVT.